This T cell receptor beta chain was recovered during a study of T cell repertoires in cytomegalovirus infection. Study as a whole: Researchers turned to recently identified HLA-C-restricted CMV epitopes as well as well-studied HLA-B-restricted ones. CMV infection together with matching HLA type was indicated by public TCR beta signatures. Points from the study as a whole: CMV-specific HLA-C-restricted TCR beta clonotypes dominated the ex vivo response. The study identified carriers of CMV plus the relevant HLA from cumulative public TCR beta family frequency.

V gave up 5 bases and J gave up 0 bases; unmatched junction bases: 4. CDR3 length: 15 amino acids. Germline CDR1 reads SGHVS; CDR2 reads FNYEAQ. TCRdb re-analysed the reads in MiXCR, keeping a single row per CDR3 protein. The table records 350,000 to 400,000 distinct CDR3 sequences, roughly a third of them present only once. This clonotype was counted between two and nine times. Its antigen remains unknown. This TCR came from a human donor in good health (CMV status not recorded). Some clones in this sample may be carry-over from other donors' samples. V gene TRBV7-6 combines with J gene TRBJ1-3, with 7 bases aligning to TRBD1. Source: cultured PBMCs, taken from culture after CMV antigen stimulation. The DNA for the CDR3 is TGTGCCAGCAGCATGGGACAGCTCTCTGGAAACACCATATATTTT. This sequence encodes CASSMGQLSGNTIYF.